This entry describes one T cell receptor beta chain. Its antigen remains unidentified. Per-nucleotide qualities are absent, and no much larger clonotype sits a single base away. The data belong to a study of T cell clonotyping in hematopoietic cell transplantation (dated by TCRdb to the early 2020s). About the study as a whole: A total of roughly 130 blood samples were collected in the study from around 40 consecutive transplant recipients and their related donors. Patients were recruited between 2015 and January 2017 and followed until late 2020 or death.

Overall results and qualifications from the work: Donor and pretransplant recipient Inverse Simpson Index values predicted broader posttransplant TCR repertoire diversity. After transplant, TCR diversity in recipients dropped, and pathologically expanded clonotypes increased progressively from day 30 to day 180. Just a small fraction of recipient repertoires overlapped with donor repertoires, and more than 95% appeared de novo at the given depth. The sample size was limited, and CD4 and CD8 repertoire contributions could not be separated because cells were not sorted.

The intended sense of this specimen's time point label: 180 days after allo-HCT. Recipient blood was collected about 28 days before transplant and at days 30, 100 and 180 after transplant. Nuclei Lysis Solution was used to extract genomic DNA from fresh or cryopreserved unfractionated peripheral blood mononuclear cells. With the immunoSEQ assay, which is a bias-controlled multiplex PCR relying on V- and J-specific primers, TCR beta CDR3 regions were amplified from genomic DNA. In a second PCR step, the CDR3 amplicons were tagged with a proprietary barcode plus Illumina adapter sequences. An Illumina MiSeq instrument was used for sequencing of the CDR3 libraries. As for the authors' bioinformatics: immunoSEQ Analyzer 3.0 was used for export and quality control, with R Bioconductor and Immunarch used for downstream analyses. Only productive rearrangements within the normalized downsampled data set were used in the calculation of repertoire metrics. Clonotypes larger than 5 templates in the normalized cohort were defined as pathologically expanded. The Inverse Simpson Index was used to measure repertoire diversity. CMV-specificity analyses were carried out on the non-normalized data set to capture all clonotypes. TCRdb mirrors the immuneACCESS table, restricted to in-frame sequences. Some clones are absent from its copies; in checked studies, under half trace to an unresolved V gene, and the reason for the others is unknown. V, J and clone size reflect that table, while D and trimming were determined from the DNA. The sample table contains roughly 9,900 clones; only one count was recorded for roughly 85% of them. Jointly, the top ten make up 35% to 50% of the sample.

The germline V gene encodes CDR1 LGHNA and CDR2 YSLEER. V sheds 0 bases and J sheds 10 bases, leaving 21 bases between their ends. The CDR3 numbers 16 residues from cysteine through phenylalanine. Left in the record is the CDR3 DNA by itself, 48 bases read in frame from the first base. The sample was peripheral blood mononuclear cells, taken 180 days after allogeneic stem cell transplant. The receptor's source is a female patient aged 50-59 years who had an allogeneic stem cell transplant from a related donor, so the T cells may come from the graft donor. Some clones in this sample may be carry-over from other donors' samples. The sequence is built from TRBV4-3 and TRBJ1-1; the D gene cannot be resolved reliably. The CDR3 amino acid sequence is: CASSQDLLGSVLRAFF. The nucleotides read TGCGCCAGCAGCCAAGATCTTTTAGGGTCTGTCCTCCGAGCTTTCTTT.